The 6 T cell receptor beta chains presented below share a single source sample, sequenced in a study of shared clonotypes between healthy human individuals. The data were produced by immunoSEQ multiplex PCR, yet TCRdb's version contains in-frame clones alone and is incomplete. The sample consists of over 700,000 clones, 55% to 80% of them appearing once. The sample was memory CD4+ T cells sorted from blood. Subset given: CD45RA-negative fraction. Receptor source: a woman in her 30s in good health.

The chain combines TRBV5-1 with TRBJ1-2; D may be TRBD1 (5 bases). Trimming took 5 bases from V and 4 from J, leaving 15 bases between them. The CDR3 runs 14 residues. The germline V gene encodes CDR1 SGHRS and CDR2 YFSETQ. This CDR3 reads CASRSIGVTYGYTF. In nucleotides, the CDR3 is TGCGCCAGCAGATCGATAGGGGTAACCTATGGCTACACCTTC.

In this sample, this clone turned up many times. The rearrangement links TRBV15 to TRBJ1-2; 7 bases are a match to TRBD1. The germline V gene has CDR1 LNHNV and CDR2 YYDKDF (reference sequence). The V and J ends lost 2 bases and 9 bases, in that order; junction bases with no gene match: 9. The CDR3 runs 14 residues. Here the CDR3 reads CATSRPSGQARYTF. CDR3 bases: TGTGCCACCAGCAGACCCAGTGGACAGGCACGCTACACCTTC.

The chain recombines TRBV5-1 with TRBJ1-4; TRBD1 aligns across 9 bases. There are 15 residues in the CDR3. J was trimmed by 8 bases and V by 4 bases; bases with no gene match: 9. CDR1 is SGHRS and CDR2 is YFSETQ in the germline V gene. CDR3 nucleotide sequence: TGCGCCAGCAGCGAGCAGGGACAGGGAGCAGAAAAACTGTTTTTT. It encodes CASSEQGQGAEKLFF.

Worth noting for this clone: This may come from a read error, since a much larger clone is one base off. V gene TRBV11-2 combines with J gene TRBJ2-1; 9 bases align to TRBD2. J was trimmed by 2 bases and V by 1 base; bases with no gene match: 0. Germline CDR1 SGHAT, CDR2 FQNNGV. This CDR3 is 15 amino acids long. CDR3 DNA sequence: TGTGCCAGCAGCTTAGGGACTAGCGCCTACAATGAGCAGTTCTTC. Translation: CASSLGTSAYNEQFF.

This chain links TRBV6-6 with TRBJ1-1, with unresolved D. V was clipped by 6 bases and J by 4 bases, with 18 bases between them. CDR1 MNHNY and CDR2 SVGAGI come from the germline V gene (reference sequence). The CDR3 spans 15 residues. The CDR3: CASRSSVSWGTEAFF. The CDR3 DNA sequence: TGTGCCAGCAGATCCTCAGTTTCGTGGGGCACTGAAGCTTTCTTT.

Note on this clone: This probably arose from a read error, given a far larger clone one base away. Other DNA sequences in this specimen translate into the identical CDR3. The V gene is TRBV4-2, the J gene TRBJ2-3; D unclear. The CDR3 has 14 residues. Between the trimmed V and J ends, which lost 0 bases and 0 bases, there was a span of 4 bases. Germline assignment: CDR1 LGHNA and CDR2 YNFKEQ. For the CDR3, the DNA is TGTGCCAGCAGCCAAGATCGGAGCACAGATACGCAGTATTTT. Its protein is CASSQDRSTDTQYF.